This is a list of T cell receptor beta chains from one sample in a study of CD8+ T cells in alopecia areata. The repertoire was sequenced with immunoSEQ multiplex PCR; TCRdb's copy has only in-frame clones and lacks some. The sample includes 20,000 to 30,000 clones, 40% to 60% of them seen just once. Sequencing input: NKG2D-high CD8+ T cells sorted from blood. These receptors originate from a human donor with alopecia areata. Both conserved end residues are part of each CDR3. The D gene is left open where the match is weak. A clone size is listed for some rows: how often the clone was seen (once, few, many), or a class if it is expanded.

v_call: TRBV9; j_call: TRBJ2-1; clone_size: NA; d_call: NA; cdr3_aa: CASSAPRLDGSYNEQFF; cdr3_nt: TGTGCCAGCAGCGCCCCCCGTCTGGACGGATCCTACAATGAGCAGTTCTTC
v_call: TRBV28; j_call: TRBJ2-2; clone_size: NA; d_call: NA; cdr3_aa: CASSLRGYTGELFF; cdr3_nt: TGTGCCAGCAGTTTAAGGGGGTACACCGGGGAGCTGTTTTTT
v_call: TRBV27; j_call: TRBJ1-5; clone_size: NA; d_call: TRBD1; cdr3_aa: CASSHGQGNQPQHF; cdr3_nt: TGTGCCAGCAGTCACGGACAGGGCAATCAGCCCCAGCATTTT
v_call: TRBV29-1; j_call: TRBJ2-7; clone_size: few; d_call: TRBD1; cdr3_aa: CSVPGQGGYEQYF; cdr3_nt: TGCAGCGTTCCAGGACAGGGGGGCTACGAGCAGTACTTC
v_call: TRBV7-6; j_call: TRBJ1-5; clone_size: NA; d_call: NA; cdr3_aa: CASSTHEVGQPQHF; cdr3_nt: TGTGCCAGCAGTACACATGAGGTCGGGCAGCCCCAGCATTTT
v_call: TRBV9; j_call: TRBJ2-3; clone_size: NA; d_call: TRBD2; cdr3_aa: CASSVTTSGSRKDTQYF; cdr3_nt: TGTGCCAGCAGCGTGACGACTAGCGGGAGCAGGAAAGATACGCAGTATTTT
v_call: TRBV4-1; j_call: TRBJ2-5; clone_size: NA; d_call: NA; cdr3_aa: CASSQEARGETQYF; cdr3_nt: TGCGCCAGCAGCCAAGAGGCAAGGGGGGAGACCCAGTACTTC
v_call: TRBV7-9; j_call: TRBJ2-7; clone_size: NA; d_call: TRBD2; cdr3_aa: CASSLGPSGTYEQYF; cdr3_nt: TGTGCCAGCAGCTTAGGGCCTAGCGGAACCTACGAGCAGTACTTC
v_call: TRBV4-1; j_call: TRBJ2-1; clone_size: NA; d_call: NA; cdr3_aa: CASSHTFNEQFF; cdr3_nt: TGCGCCAGCAGCCACACTTTCAATGAGCAGTTCTTC
v_call: TRBV27; j_call: TRBJ2-1; clone_size: few; d_call: NA; cdr3_aa: CASSRGARYNEQFF; cdr3_nt: TGTGCCAGCAGTCGGGGGGCTAGATACAATGAGCAGTTCTTC
v_call: TRBV18; j_call: TRBJ2-7; clone_size: NA; d_call: TRBD1; cdr3_aa: CASSPPRQGPLYEQYF; cdr3_nt: TGTGCCAGCTCACCACCGAGACAGGGTCCTCTCTACGAGCAGTACTTC
v_call: TRBV9; j_call: TRBJ2-3; clone_size: few; d_call: TRBD2; cdr3_aa: CASSAVAGKGDTDTQYF; cdr3_nt: TGTGCCAGCAGCGCCGTAGCGGGAAAGGGAGACACAGATACGCAGTATTTT
v_call: TRBV4-1; j_call: TRBJ2-1; clone_size: medium-sized; d_call: NA; cdr3_aa: CASSQDIKYNEQFF; cdr3_nt: TGCGCCAGCAGCCAAGACATTAAATACAATGAGCAGTTCTTC
v_call: TRBV7-9; j_call: TRBJ2-5; clone_size: NA; d_call: TRBD1; cdr3_aa: CASSPHRGIETQYF; cdr3_nt: TGTGCCAGCAGCCCACACAGGGGAATAGAGACCCAGTACTTC
v_call: TRBV19; j_call: TRBJ1-3; clone_size: few; d_call: NA; cdr3_aa: CASSISGASGNTIYF; cdr3_nt: TGTGCCAGTAGTATTTCAGGGGCCTCAGGAAACACCATATATTTT
v_call: TRBV27; j_call: TRBJ2-3; clone_size: NA; d_call: NA; cdr3_aa: CASSLGYLRTDTQYF; cdr3_nt: TGTGCCAGCAGTCTAGGTTATTTAAGAACAGATACGCAGTATTTT
v_call: TRBV30; j_call: TRBJ2-1; clone_size: once; d_call: NA; cdr3_aa: CAWEDNERFF; cdr3_nt: TGTGCCTGGGAGGACAATGAGCGGTTCTTC
v_call: TRBV6-5; j_call: TRBJ2-7; clone_size: NA; d_call: TRBD2; cdr3_aa: CASSYSTSGFPYEQYF; cdr3_nt: TGTGCCAGCAGTTACTCGACTAGCGGGTTCCCCTACGAGCAGTACTTC
v_call: TRBV9; j_call: TRBJ2-1; clone_size: NA; d_call: NA; cdr3_aa: CASEDRYNEQFF; cdr3_nt: TGTGCCAGCGAGGACAGATACAATGAGCAGTTCTTC
v_call: TRBV4-1; j_call: TRBJ2-3; clone_size: NA; d_call: TRBD2; cdr3_aa: CASSRTSGLTDTQYF; cdr3_nt: TGCGCCAGCAGCCGAACTAGCGGTCTCACAGATACGCAGTATTTT
v_call: TRBV7-9; j_call: TRBJ2-7; clone_size: NA; d_call: NA; cdr3_aa: CASEDNSYEQYF; cdr3_nt: TGTGCCTCCGAGGACAACTCCTACGAGCAGTACTTC
v_call: TRBV28; j_call: TRBJ2-1; clone_size: NA; d_call: NA; cdr3_aa: CASRDSSSYNEQFF; cdr3_nt: TGTGCCAGCAGGGACTCGAGCTCCTACAATGAGCAGTTCTTC
v_call: TRBV28; j_call: TRBJ2-1; clone_size: NA; d_call: NA; cdr3_aa: CASRFVAEGYNEQFF; cdr3_nt: TGTGCCAGCAGATTCGTAGCGGAAGGCTACAATGAGCAGTTCTTC
v_call: TRBV2; j_call: TRBJ1-2; clone_size: NA; d_call: NA; cdr3_aa: CASSEGVSYGYTF; cdr3_nt: TGTGCCAGCAGCGAAGGGGTATCCTATGGCTACACCTTC
v_call: TRBV10-3; j_call: TRBJ2-7; clone_size: few; d_call: NA; cdr3_aa: CAISDSSYEQYF; cdr3_nt: TGTGCCATCAGTGACAGCTCCTACGAGCAGTACTTC
v_call: TRBV27; j_call: TRBJ1-2; clone_size: NA; d_call: NA; cdr3_aa: CASSPYRSYGYTF; cdr3_nt: TGTGCCAGCAGCCCCTACAGGAGCTATGGCTACACCTTC
v_call: TRBV28; j_call: TRBJ2-6; clone_size: NA; d_call: NA; cdr3_aa: CASSTTGANVLTF; cdr3_nt: TGTGCCAGCAGTACAACTGGGGCCAACGTCCTGACTTTC
v_call: TRBV2; j_call: TRBJ1-4; clone_size: NA; d_call: NA; cdr3_aa: CASSGRTVTNEKLFF; cdr3_nt: TGTGCCAGCAGTGGCAGGACAGTTACTAATGAAAAACTGTTTTTT
v_call: TRBV2; j_call: TRBJ2-1; clone_size: NA; d_call: NA; cdr3_aa: CASERGRSSYNEQFF; cdr3_nt: TGTGCCAGCGAGCGAGGCAGAAGCTCCTACAATGAGCAGTTCTTC
v_call: TRBV29-1; j_call: TRBJ2-2; clone_size: NA; d_call: TRBD1; cdr3_aa: CSARAGGGGELFF; cdr3_nt: TGCAGCGCGAGGGCAGGGGGTGGCGGGGAGCTGTTTTTT
v_call: TRBV7-3; j_call: TRBJ2-1; clone_size: NA; d_call: TRBD1; cdr3_aa: CASSWTGGGNEQFF; cdr3_nt: TGTGCCAGCAGCTGGACAGGGGGCGGGAATGAGCAGTTCTTC
v_call: TRBV7-8; j_call: TRBJ2-5; clone_size: NA; d_call: TRBD2; cdr3_aa: CASRYGTSGRRGETQYF; cdr3_nt: TGTGCCAGCAGATACGGGACTAGCGGGAGGCGGGGGGAGACCCAGTACTTC
v_call: TRBV19; j_call: TRBJ2-7; clone_size: NA; d_call: TRBD1; cdr3_aa: CASSAGQGDSYEQYF; cdr3_nt: TGTGCCAGTAGCGCGGGACAGGGGGATTCCTACGAGCAGTACTTC
v_call: TRBV2; j_call: TRBJ2-1; clone_size: NA; d_call: TRBD1; cdr3_aa: CASSPGRWGQDNEQFF; cdr3_nt: TGTGCCAGCAGTCCTGGGCGGTGGGGACAGGACAATGAGCAGTTCTTC
v_call: TRBV4-2; j_call: TRBJ2-1; clone_size: NA; d_call: TRBD2; cdr3_aa: CASSQQTSGNDEQFF; cdr3_nt: TGTGCCAGCAGCCAACAGACTAGCGGGAACGATGAGCAGTTCTTC
v_call: TRBV5-6; j_call: TRBJ2-2; clone_size: NA; d_call: NA; cdr3_aa: CASSRRGGELFF; cdr3_nt: TGTGCCAGCAGCCGGCGTGGCGGGGAGCTGTTTTTT
v_call: TRBV28; j_call: TRBJ1-1; clone_size: few; d_call: NA; cdr3_aa: CASSIPTFSEAFF; cdr3_nt: TGTGCCAGCAGTATACCGACATTCTCAGAAGCTTTCTTT
v_call: TRBV27; j_call: TRBJ2-7; clone_size: few; d_call: NA; cdr3_aa: CASSLPRGEHGYEQYF; cdr3_nt: TGTGCCAGCAGTCTACCACGTGGGGAGCACGGCTACGAGCAGTACTTC
v_call: TRBV7-9; j_call: TRBJ2-7; clone_size: once; d_call: NA; cdr3_aa: CASSLDVYEQYF; cdr3_nt: TGTGCCAGCAGCTTAGACGTATACGAGCAGTACTTC
v_call: TRBV29-1; j_call: TRBJ2-7; clone_size: NA; d_call: NA; cdr3_aa: CSVGPGDEQYF; cdr3_nt: TGCAGCGTCGGCCCGGGAGACGAGCAGTACTTC
v_call: TRBV2; j_call: TRBJ2-7; clone_size: NA; d_call: NA; cdr3_aa: CASSEEPGSVNEQYF; cdr3_nt: TGTGCCAGCAGTGAAGAACCAGGGTCCGTTAACGAGCAGTACTTC
v_call: TRBV28; j_call: TRBJ2-5; clone_size: few; d_call: NA; cdr3_aa: CASNEQSEETQYF; cdr3_nt: TGTGCCAGCAACGAACAGTCCGAAGAGACCCAGTACTTC
v_call: TRBV23-1; j_call: TRBJ1-1; clone_size: few; d_call: NA; cdr3_aa: CASSLERNTEAFF; cdr3_nt: TGCGCCAGCAGTCTTGAACGGAACACTGAAGCTTTCTTT
v_call: TRBV7-9; j_call: TRBJ2-1; clone_size: medium-sized; d_call: NA; cdr3_aa: CASSSRLHEQFF; cdr3_nt: TGTGCCAGCAGCTCCAGACTCCATGAGCAGTTCTTC
v_call: TRBV27; j_call: TRBJ1-1; clone_size: NA; d_call: NA; cdr3_aa: CASSPIGRGGSAFF; cdr3_nt: TGTGCCAGCAGCCCTATTGGGCGCGGTGGTTCGGCTTTCTTT
v_call: TRBV7-9; j_call: TRBJ2-1; clone_size: few; d_call: NA; cdr3_aa: CASSSPYGGGEQFF; cdr3_nt: TGTGCCAGCAGTTCACCCTACGGGGGTGGTGAGCAGTTCTTC
v_call: TRBV5-1; j_call: TRBJ1-1; clone_size: NA; d_call: TRBD1; cdr3_aa: CASSLGDRGLSNTEAFF; cdr3_nt: TGCGCCAGCAGCTTGGGGGACAGGGGGCTGTCGAACACTGAAGCTTTCTTT
v_call: TRBV27; j_call: TRBJ2-1; clone_size: medium-sized; d_call: TRBD1; cdr3_aa: CASRIGTANNEQFF; cdr3_nt: TGTGCCAGCAGAATAGGGACAGCTAACAATGAGCAGTTCTTC
v_call: TRBV7-8; j_call: TRBJ2-3; clone_size: few; d_call: TRBD1; cdr3_aa: CASSLLYRGPGTDTQYF; cdr3_nt: TGTGCCAGCAGCTTATTATACAGGGGGCCTGGCACAGATACGCAGTATTTT
v_call: TRBV27; j_call: TRBJ2-7; clone_size: few; d_call: NA; cdr3_aa: CASSGGPLPSYEQYF; cdr3_nt: TGTGCCAGCAGTGGCGGACCCCTACCTTCCTACGAGCAGTACTTC
v_call: TRBV7-2; j_call: TRBJ2-7; clone_size: few; d_call: TRBD2; cdr3_aa: CASSLTSGSYEQYF; cdr3_nt: TGTGCCAGCAGTTTGACTAGCGGGTCCTACGAGCAGTACTTC
v_call: TRBV25-1; j_call: TRBJ2-3; clone_size: NA; d_call: NA; cdr3_aa: CASSDPRYTQYF; cdr3_nt: TGTGCCAGCAGTGATCCACGTTATACGCAGTATTTT
v_call: TRBV7-6; j_call: TRBJ2-5; clone_size: NA; d_call: NA; cdr3_aa: CASSFSGQQETQYF; cdr3_nt: TGTGCCAGCAGCTTTTCTGGACAGCAAGAGACCCAGTACTTC
v_call: TRBV25-1; j_call: TRBJ2-7; clone_size: NA; d_call: NA; cdr3_aa: CASSEWGSYEQYF; cdr3_nt: TGTGCCAGCAGTGAATGGGGTAGCTACGAGCAGTACTTC
v_call: TRBV7-9; j_call: TRBJ2-2; clone_size: few; d_call: NA; cdr3_aa: CASSGQLGGELFF; cdr3_nt: TGTGCCAGCAGCGGACAGCTGGGCGGGGAGCTGTTTTTT
v_call: TRBV5-1; j_call: TRBJ2-5; clone_size: NA; d_call: TRBD2; cdr3_aa: CASSLASGGQETQYF; cdr3_nt: TGCGCCAGCAGCTTGGCCTCGGGGGGGCAGGAGACCCAGTACTTC
v_call: TRBV14; j_call: TRBJ2-1; clone_size: NA; d_call: TRBD1; cdr3_aa: CASSQETGTYNEQFF; cdr3_nt: TGTGCCAGCAGCCAGGAGACAGGGACCTACAATGAGCAGTTCTTC